The 12 T cell receptor beta chains presented below share a single source sample, sequenced in a study of blood T cell repertoires in COVID-19. Method: immunoSEQ multiplex PCR; TCRdb's copy keeps in-frame clones and lacks some. This repertoire shows roughly 200,000 clones, 70% to 90% found once; its top ten account for 3.3%. The material sequenced was peripheral blood. Receptor source: a man aged 55 to 69 with acute or convalescent COVID-19.

The chain employs TRBV5-1 and TRBJ2-1; D unresolved. Germline-derived CDR1 and CDR2 are SGHRS and YFSETQ. Trimming removed 4 bases from V and 0 bases from J, with 14 bases in between. The CDR3 is 16 amino acids. The CDR3 bases are TGCGCCAGCAGCCCAGCCGGGTCTTCCTCCTACAATGAGCAGTTCTTC. Translating it yields CASSPAGSSSYNEQFF.

This chain uses TRBV7-3 with TRBJ1-1; D might be TRBD1 (6 bases). The V gene's germline CDR1 is SGHTA and CDR2 FQGTGA. The CDR3 covers 14 residues. V was cut by 0 bases and J by 5 bases, with 10 bases left in between. This CDR3 reads CASSLTGGDTEAFF. The DNA for the CDR3 is TGTGCCAGCAGCTTAACAGGGGGGGATACTGAAGCTTTCTTT.

V usage is TRBV30 and J usage is TRBJ2-3; possible D gene TRBD2, 5 bases. The CDR3 contains 14 residues. The germline gives CDR1 GTSNPN, CDR2 SVGIG (reference sequence). Trimming removed 4 bases at V and 0 bases at J, with 11 bases between. CDR3 residues: CAWNRDLSTDTQYF. The CDR3 coding sequence is TGTGCCTGGAACCGGGATCTTAGCACAGATACGCAGTATTTT.

This chain links TRBV6-1 with TRBJ2-1; 10 bases map to TRBD2. The junction had 8 bases not matched to a gene; V was cut back by 1 base and J by 5 bases. CDR1 is MNHNS and CDR2 is SASEGT in the germline V gene. The CDR3 length is 17 residues. The CDR3 protein is CASSEGPELAGNNEQFF. The CDR3 DNA reads as TGTGCCAGCAGTGAAGGGCCCGAACTAGCGGGGAACAATGAGCAGTTCTTC.

The chain has TRBV9 and TRBJ1-3, with 9 bases aligning to TRBD1. The CDR3 is made up of 18 amino acids. Germline assignment: CDR1 SGDLS and CDR2 YYNGEE. Unmatched junction bases numbered 15, after V lost 4 bases and J lost 4 bases. This CDR3 reads CASSSGTGSPGLGNTIYF. The CDR3 region has the DNA TGTGCCAGCAGCTCCGGGACAGGGTCACCCGGTCTAGGAAACACCATATATTTT. Supplemented by reference TRBV9 and TRBJ1-3, the full variable domain reads DSGVTQTPKHLITATGQRVTLRCSPRSGDLSVYWYQQSLDQGLQFLIQYYNGEERAKGNILERFSAQQFPDLHSELNLSSLELGDSALYFCASSSGTGSPGLGNTIYFGEGSWLTVV.

The chain is built from TRBV2 and TRBJ1-6; 8 bases align to TRBD1. The CDR3 consists of 15 residues. J was trimmed by 9 bases and V by 7 bases; bases with no gene match: 11. The germline gives CDR1 SNHLY, CDR2 FYNNEI. CDR3 nucleotides: TGTGCCAGCAAGGTCGACAGGGGAAATAGTTCACCCCTCCACTTT. It codes for CASKVDRGNSSPLHF.

This clone was observed once. The chain is built from TRBV7-2 and TRBJ2-7; D is possibly TRBD1 (5 bases). Trimming cost V 1 base and J 5 bases, with 12 bases left between them. The CDR3 is 14 residues long. Per germline, CDR1 SGHTA and CDR2 FQGNSA. In nucleotides, the CDR3 is TGTGCCAGCAGCTTAGTTGGGGCCAATAACGAGCAGTACTTC. Its protein is CASSLVGANNEQYF.

J is TRBJ1-1 and V is TRBV27; 7 bases map to TRBD1. Germline trimming cut 5 bases from V and 5 bases from J; bases unmatched to any gene: 5. There are 13 residues in the CDR3. In germline, CDR1 is MNHEY, CDR2 SMNVEV (reference sequence). The CDR3 coding sequence is TGTGCCAGCAGTCCAGGGGGGTTAACTGAAGCTTTCTTT. Residues: CASSPGGLTEAFF.

This clone has just a few counts. The chain employs TRBV7-9 and TRBJ2-1; D perhaps matches TRBD2 (7 bases). V gave up 5 bases and J gave up 0 bases, with 11 bases separating them. CDR3 length: 15 amino acids. Germline CDR1 is SEHNR and CDR2 is FQNEAQ (reference sequence). The CDR3, as DNA: TGTGCCAGCAGCCGAGGGGGGGCCTCCTACAATGAGCAGTTCTTC. This translates into CASSRGGASYNEQFF.

V is TRBV7-2 and J is TRBJ2-2, with TRBD2 as a possible D gene (5 bases). V dropped 7 bases and J dropped 6 bases, with 18 bases sitting between them. The CDR3 contains 15 residues. Germline values: CDR1 SGHTA, CDR2 FQGNSA. The CDR3 spells CASNFEASRAGELFF. The CDR3 DNA reads TGTGCCAGCAACTTTGAGGCTAGCCGGGCCGGGGAGCTGTTTTTT.

This chain uses TRBV7-9 with TRBJ2-5, with 10 bases that match TRBD1. With 7 bases clipped from V and 0 bases from J, the junction kept 5 bases outside the gene matches. CDR1 and CDR2 (germline): SEHNR, FQNEAQ (reference sequence). The CDR3 has 15 amino acids. The CDR3 region has the DNA TGTGCCAGCAACGAGGGACAGGGGTACCAAGAGACCCAGTACTTC. This codes for CASNEGQGYQETQYF.

The chain joins TRBV5-1 to TRBJ2-7, with D maybe TRBD1 (6 bases). The V end lost 4 bases, the J end lost 11 bases, and 22 bases lay between the germline ends. Per the germline V gene, CDR1 is SGHRS and CDR2 is YFSETQ. The CDR3 consists of 14 residues. The CDR3 nucleotides are TGCGCCAGCAGCCTGACCGAAGCGGACAGAGAAGAGTACTTC. Its protein is CASSLTEADREEYF.